This TCR beta chain appears in the sequencing data of a study of radiation and T cells in renal cell carcinoma. Study-level findings and limits: From baseline, blood top tumor clonotypes peaked at 2 weeks post-radiation.

Specified time point: blood 2 weeks post-SBRT. The treatment denotes: 15 Gy SBRT to primary tumor, nephrectomy 4 weeks later. This renal cell carcinoma was of the clear cell type. This clone was seen a handful of times. Its target is not known. Assay used: immunoSEQ multiplex PCR; TCRdb lists only in-frame clones, some missing. The profile shows more than 100,000 clones, 88% of them singletons. The sample consisted of blood, taken from a patient whose treatment included radiotherapy and nephrectomy. The TCR was taken from a woman aged 70-85 years with renal cell carcinoma.

The CDR3 loop reads CSVSLGTEAFF. The CDR3 region has the DNA TGCAGCGTCTCATTGGGCACTGAAGCTTTCTTT. The V gene is TRBV29-1, the J gene TRBJ1-1; unclear D gene. The CDR3 totals 11 residues. V was trimmed by 6 bases and J by 4 bases, leaving 9 bases between them. CDR1 and CDR2 from the germline V gene are SQVTM and ANQGSEA.